A single T cell receptor (beta chain) is shown here with its context. The sample belongs to a study of Ad26.COV2.S vaccination and SARS-CoV-2 variants. Produced via immunoSEQ multiplex PCR; TCRdb's table is partial and in-frame only. The table lists about 470,000 clones, around 90% of them singletons. With V trimmed by 7 bases and J by 5 bases, 14 bases remained unmatched. Germline loops: CDR1 SGHRS, CDR2 YFSETQ. The CDR3 totals 16 residues. Treatment noted: approximately 18 received Ad26.COV2.S at low or high dose, single or two shots; 5 received placebo; per-sample allocation not given. Sampling occurred on day 63 after the first vaccine or placebo injection.

This sequence was found in a person aged 18-65 years who received the Ad26.COV2.S COVID-19 vaccine or a placebo. This specimen consisted of peripheral blood, obtained in a trial of Ad26.COV2.S vaccine versus placebo. This chain links TRBV5-1 with TRBJ2-5; 10 bases fit TRBD1. The CDR3 loop reads CASGEGIGTGAETQYF. Here the CDR3 DNA reads TGCGCCAGCGGCGAAGGGATCGGGACAGGGGCGGAGACCCAGTACTTC.